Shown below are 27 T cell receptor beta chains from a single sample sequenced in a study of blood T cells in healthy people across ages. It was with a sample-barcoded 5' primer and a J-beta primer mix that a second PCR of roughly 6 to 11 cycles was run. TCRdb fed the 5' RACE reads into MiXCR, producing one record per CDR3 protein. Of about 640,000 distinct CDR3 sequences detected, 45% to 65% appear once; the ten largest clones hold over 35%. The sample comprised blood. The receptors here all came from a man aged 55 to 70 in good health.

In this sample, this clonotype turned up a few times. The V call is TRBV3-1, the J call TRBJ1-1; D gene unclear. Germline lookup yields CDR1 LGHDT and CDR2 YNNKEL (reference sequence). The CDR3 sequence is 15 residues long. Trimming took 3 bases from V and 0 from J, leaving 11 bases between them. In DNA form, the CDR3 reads TGTGCCAGCAGCCAGGGAACGGTGATGAACACTGAAGCTTTCTTT. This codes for CASSQGTVMNTEAFF. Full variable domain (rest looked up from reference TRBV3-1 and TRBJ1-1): DTAVSQTPKYLVTQMGNDKSIKCEQNLGHDTMYWYKQDSKKFLKIMFSYNNKELIINETVPNRFSPKSPDKAHLNLHINSLELGDSAVYFCASSQGTVMNTEAFFGQGTRLTVV.

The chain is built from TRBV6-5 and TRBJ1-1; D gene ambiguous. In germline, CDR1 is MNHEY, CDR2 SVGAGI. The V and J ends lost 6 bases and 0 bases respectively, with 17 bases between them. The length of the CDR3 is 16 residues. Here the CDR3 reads CASSDSAGFLNTEAFF. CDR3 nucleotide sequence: TGTGCCAGCAGCGACTCGGCGGGTTTTTTGAACACTGAAGCTTTCTTT.

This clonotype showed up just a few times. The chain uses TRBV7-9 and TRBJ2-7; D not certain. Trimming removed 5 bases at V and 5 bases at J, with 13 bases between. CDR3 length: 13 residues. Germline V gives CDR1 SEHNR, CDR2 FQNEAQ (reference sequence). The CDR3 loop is CASSQGWGNEQYF. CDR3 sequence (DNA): TGTGCCAGCAGCCAAGGATGGGGAAACGAGCAGTACTTC.

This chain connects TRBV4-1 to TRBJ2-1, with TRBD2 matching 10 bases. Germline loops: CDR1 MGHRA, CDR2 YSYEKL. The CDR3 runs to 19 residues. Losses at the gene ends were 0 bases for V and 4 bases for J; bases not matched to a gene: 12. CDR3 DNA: TGCGCCAGCAGCCAAGATCGGCGAGCGGGGGGGCCCCGGTACAATGAGCAGTTCTTC. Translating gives CASSQDRRAGGPRYNEQFF.

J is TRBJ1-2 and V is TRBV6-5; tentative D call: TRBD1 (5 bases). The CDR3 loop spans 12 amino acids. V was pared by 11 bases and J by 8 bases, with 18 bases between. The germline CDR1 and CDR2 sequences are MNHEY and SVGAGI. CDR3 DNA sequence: TGTGCCGCGGGGCAGGGTGGAAGCGGCTACACCTTC. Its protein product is CAAGQGGSGYTF.

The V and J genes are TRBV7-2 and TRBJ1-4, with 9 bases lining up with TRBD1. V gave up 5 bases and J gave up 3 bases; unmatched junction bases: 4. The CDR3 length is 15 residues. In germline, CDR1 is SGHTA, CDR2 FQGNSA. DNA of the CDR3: TGTGCCAGCAGCCCGACAGGGGGGGCTAATGAAAAACTGTTTTTT. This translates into CASSPTGGANEKLFF.

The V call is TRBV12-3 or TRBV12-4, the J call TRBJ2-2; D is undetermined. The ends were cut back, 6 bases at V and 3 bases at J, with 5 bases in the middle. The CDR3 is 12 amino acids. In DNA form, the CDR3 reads TGTGCCAGCAGGGGCTACACCGGGGAGCTGTTTTTT. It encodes CASRGYTGELFF.

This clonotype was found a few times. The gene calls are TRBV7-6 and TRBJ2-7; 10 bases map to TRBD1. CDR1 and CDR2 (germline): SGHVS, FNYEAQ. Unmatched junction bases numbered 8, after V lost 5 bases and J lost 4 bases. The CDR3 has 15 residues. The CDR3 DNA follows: TGTGCCAGCAGCCTAGGACAGGGGGGTCGTTACGAGCAGTACTTC. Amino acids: CASSLGQGGRYEQYF.

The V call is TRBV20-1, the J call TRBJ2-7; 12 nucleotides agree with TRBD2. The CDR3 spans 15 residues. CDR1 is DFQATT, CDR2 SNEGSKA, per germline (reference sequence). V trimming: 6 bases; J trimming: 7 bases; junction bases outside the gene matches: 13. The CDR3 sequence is CSADTRTSGADEQYF. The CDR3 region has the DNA TGCAGTGCCGATACACGGACTAGCGGGGCGGATGAGCAGTACTTC.

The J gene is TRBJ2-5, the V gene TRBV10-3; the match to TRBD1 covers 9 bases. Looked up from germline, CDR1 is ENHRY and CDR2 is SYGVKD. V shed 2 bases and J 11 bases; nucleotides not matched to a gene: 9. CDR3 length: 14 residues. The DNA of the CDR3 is TGTGCCATCAGTGAGCAACAGGGGGCAGAGGAGCAGTACTTC. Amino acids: CAISEQQGAEEQYF.

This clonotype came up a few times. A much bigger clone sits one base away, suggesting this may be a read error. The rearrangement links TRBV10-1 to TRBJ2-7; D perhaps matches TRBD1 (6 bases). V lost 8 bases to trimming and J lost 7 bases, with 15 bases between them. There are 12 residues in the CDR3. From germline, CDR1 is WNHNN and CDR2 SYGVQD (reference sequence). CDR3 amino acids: CASQGLGNEQYF. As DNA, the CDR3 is TGCGCCAGCCAGGGGTTAGGCAATGAGCAGTACTTC.

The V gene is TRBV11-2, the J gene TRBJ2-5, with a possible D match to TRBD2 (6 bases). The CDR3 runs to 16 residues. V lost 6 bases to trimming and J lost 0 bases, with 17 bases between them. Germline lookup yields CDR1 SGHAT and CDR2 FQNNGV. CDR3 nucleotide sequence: TGTGCCAGCAGTAAAGGAGGGAAATTGTACCAAGAGACCCAGTACTTC. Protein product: CASSKGGKLYQETQYF.

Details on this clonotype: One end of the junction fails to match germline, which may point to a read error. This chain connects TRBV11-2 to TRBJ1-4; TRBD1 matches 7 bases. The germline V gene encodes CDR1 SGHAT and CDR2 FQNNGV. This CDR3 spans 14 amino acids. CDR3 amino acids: CASSPDRVSEELFF. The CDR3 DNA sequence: TGTGCCAGCAGCCCTGACAGGGTCTCTGAAGAACTGTTTTTT.

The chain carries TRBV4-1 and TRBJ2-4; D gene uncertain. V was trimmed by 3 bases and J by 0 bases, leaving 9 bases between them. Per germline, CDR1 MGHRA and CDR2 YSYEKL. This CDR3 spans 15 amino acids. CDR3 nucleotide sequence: TGCGCCAGCAGCCAGGCCGAGCTAGCCAAAAACATTCAGTACTTC. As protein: CASSQAELAKNIQYF.

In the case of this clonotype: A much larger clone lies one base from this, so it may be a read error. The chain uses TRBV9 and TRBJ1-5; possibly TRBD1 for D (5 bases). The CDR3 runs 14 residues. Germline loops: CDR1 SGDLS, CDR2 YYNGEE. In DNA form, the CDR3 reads TGTCCCAGCAGCACACAGGATAGCAATCAGCCCCAGCATTTT. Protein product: CPSSTQDSNQPQHF.

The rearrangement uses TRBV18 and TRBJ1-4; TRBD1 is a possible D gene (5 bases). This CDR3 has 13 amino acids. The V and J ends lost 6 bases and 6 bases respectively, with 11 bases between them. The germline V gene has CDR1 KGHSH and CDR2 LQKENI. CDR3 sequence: CASSRGADEKLFF. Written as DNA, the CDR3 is TGTGCCAGCTCTAGGGGCGCCGATGAAAAACTGTTTTTT.

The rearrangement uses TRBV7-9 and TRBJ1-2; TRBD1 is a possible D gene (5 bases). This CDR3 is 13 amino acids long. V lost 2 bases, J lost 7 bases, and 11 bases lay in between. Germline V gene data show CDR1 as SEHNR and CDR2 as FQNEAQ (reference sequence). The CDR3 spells CASSLTGPSGYTF. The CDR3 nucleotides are TGTGCCAGCAGCTTAACGGGGCCCAGTGGCTACACCTTC.

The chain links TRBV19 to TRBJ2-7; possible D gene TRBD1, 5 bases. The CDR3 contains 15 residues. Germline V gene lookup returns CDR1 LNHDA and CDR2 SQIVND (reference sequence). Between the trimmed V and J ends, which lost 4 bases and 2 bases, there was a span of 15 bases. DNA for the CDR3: TGTGCCAGTAGTACCCAGGGTGGTACCCCCTACGAGCAGTACTTC. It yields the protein CASSTQGGTPYEQYF.

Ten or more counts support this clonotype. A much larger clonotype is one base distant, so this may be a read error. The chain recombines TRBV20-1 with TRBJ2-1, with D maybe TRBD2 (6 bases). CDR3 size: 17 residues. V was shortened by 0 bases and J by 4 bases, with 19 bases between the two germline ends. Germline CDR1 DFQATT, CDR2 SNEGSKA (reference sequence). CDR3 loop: CSARDISPGRGYNEQFF. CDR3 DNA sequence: TGCAGTGCTAGAGATATTAGCCCCGGCCGGGGGTACAATGAGCAGTTCTTC.

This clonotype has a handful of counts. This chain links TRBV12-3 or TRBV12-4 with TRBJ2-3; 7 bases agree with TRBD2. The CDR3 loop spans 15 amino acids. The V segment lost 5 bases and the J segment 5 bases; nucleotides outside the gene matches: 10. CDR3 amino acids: CASSEGLSRGDTQYF. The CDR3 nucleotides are TGTGCCAGCAGTGAGGGACTATCACGGGGAGATACGCAGTATTTT.

This CDR3 reads CASSPTAGTLNTEAFF. In DNA form, the CDR3 reads TGTGCCAGCAGCCCCACCGCGGGGACCCTGAACACTGAAGCTTTCTTT. The chain couples TRBV7-9 to TRBJ1-1, with TRBD1 as a possible D gene (5 bases). This CDR3 is built from 16 residues. Germline CDR1 reads SEHNR; CDR2 reads FQNEAQ (reference sequence). Trimming shortened V by 5 bases and J by 0 bases, and 16 bases separated the two germline ends.

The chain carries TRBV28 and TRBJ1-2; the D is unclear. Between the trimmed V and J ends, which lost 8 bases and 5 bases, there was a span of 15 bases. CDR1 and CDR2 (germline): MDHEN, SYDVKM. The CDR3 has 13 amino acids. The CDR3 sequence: CASQKLGPYGYTF. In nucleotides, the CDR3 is TGTGCCAGCCAAAAGTTAGGACCTTATGGCTACACCTTC.

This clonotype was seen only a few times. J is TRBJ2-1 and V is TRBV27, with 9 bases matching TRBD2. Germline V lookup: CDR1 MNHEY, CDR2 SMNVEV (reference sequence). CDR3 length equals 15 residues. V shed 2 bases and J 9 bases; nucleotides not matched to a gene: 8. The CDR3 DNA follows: TGTGCCAGCAGTTTAGGCGGGGGGGGGTTCAGTGAGCAGTTCTTC. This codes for CASSLGGGGFSEQFF.

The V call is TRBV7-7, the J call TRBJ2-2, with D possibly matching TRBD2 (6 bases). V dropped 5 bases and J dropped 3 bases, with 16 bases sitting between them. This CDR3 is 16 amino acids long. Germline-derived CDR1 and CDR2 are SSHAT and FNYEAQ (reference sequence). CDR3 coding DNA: TGTGCCAGCAGCCCAAGCCAGCGGGCGTACACCGGGGAGCTGTTTTTT. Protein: CASSPSQRAYTGELFF.

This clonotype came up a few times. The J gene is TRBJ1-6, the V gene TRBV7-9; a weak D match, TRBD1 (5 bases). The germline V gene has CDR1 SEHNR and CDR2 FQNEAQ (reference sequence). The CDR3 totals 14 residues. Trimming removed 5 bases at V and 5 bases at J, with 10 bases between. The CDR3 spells CASSRDRNNSPLHF. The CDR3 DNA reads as TGTGCCAGCAGCCGCGACAGAAATAATTCACCCCTCCACTTT. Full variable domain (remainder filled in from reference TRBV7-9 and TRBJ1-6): DTGVSQNPRHKITKRGQNVTFRCDPISEHNRLYWYRQTLGQGPEFLTYFQNEAQLEKSRLLSDRFSAERPKGSFSTLEIQRTEQGDSAMYLCASSRDRNNSPLHFGNGTRLTVT.

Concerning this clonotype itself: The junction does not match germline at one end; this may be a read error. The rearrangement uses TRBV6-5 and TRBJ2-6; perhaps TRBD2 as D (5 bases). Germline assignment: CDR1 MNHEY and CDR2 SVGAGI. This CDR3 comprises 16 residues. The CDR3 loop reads CVSSYGGNSGANVLTF. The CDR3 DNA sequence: TGTGTCAGCAGTTACGGAGGAAACTCTGGGGCCAACGTCCTGACTTTC.

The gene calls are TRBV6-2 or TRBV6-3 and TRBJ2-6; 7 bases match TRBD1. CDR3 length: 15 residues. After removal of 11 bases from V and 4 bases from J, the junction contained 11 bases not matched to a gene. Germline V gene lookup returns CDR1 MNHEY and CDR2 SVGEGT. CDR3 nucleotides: TGTGCCGGCAAGACAGGGCCGAGGGGGGCCAACGTCCTGACTTTC. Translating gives CAGKTGPRGANVLTF.